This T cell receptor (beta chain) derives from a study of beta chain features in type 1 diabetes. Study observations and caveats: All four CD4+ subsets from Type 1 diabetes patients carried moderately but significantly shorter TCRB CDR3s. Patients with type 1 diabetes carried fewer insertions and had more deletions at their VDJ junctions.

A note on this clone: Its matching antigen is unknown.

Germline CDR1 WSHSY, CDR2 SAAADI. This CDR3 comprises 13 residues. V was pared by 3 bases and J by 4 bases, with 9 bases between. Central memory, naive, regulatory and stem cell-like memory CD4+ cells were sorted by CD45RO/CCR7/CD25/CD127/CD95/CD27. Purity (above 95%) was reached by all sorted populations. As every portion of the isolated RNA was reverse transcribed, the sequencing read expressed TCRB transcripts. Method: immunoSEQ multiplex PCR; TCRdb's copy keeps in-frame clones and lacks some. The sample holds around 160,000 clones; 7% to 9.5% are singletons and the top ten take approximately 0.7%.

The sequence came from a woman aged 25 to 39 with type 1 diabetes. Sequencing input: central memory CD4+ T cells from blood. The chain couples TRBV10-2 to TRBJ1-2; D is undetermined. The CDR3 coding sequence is TGCGCCAGCAGTGATCCAGGTCTCTATGGCTACACCTTC. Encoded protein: CASSDPGLYGYTF.